This paragraph reports one T cell receptor (beta chain). Its target is unknown. The sample is drawn from a study of cytomegalovirus exposure and HLA in healthy donors. Study outcomes and limitations: Overall, approximately 150 TCR beta chains were annotated as cytomegalovirus-associated.

This CDR3 is 16 amino acids long. Looked up from germline, CDR1 is LNHNV and CDR2 is YYDKDF (reference sequence). V was trimmed by 0 bases and J by 0 bases, leaving 12 bases between them. The PCR used 60 Vbeta and 13 Jbeta primers. The table came from immunoSEQ multiplex PCR; TCRdb's copy has only in-frame clones and leaves some out. The repertoire holds some 210,000 clones, with around 73% as singletons. The sequence was obtained from a male donor in good health and CMV-seronegative. The chain links TRBV15 to TRBJ2-7; a weak D match, TRBD2 (5 bases). Input material: PBMCs. The DNA for the CDR3 is TGTGCCACCAGCAGAGATTTGCTAGCAGTCTCCTACGAGCAGTACTTC. Translated, it gives CATSRDLLAVSYEQYF.